This T cell receptor beta chain comes out of a study of T cells in tuberculosis. Sequencing used immunoSEQ multiplex PCR; TCRdb keeps in-frame clones, though not all of them. Here the sample spans 60,000 or so clones, 81% being singletons. Germline V lookup: CDR1 SEHNR, CDR2 FQNEAQ (reference sequence). CDR3 length: 17 amino acids. J lost 4 bases, V lost 1 base, and 12 bases had no gene match. Thawed, overnight-rested PBMC were stained with GMM-loaded CD1B tetramer, viability dye and anti-CD3, then sorted. The CD1B tetramers carried C32 glucose monomycolate purified from Rhodococcus equi. Before cryopreservation, the sorted PBMC lost their CD14-expressing monocytes.

The rearrangement uses TRBV7-9 and TRBJ2-5; TRBD2 matches at 7 bases. The source is an adult woman with latent tuberculosis. The sample taken for sequencing was CD1b-GMM tetramer-negative cells sorted from PBMCs. The CDR3 region has the DNA TGTGCCAGCAGCTTAGTTCCCGGGGGGACGGGAGGAGAGACCCAGTACTTC. Translation: CASSLVPGGTGGETQYF.